Listed below are T cell receptor beta chains from one sample, sequenced in a study of blood T cell repertoires in COVID-19. TCRdb's table, derived via immunoSEQ multiplex PCR, lists solely in-frame clones and lacks some. The table records 250,000 to 350,000 clones, 75% to 90% of them present only once. What was sequenced was peripheral blood. The origin of the receptors is a man younger than 45 with acute or convalescent COVID-19. Both conserved end residues are part of each CDR3. Fields, in order: J gene, clone size, V gene, D gene, CDR3 protein, CDR3 DNA. D genes are given only for firm matches. The size of a clone is reported for some rows only, either as once, few or many, or as a class for expanded clones.

>TRBJ2-2|-|TRBV5-1|TRBD2
CASKPSGTNTGELFF
TGCGCCAGCAAGCCTAGCGGAACGAACACCGGGGAGCTGTTTTTT
>TRBJ2-3|-|TRBV19|-
CASSGRLGLMPDTQYF
TGTGCCAGTAGTGGCAGACTAGGGTTGATGCCAGATACGCAGTATTTT
>TRBJ2-7|-|TRBV30|-
CAWGAGTWDYEQYF
TGTGCCTGGGGTGCCGGGACTTGGGACTACGAGCAGTACTTC
>TRBJ2-3|-|TRBV30|-
CVYRADRTTDTQYF
TGTGTATATAGGGCGGACAGAACCACAGATACGCAGTATTTT
>TRBJ2-7|-|TRBV3-1/TRBV3-2|TRBD2
CASSQGTSGFYEQYF
TGTGCCAGCAGCCAAGGGACTAGCGGCTTCTACGAGCAGTACTTC
>TRBJ2-7|-|TRBV5-6|-
CASSLIRDYEQYF
TGTGCCAGCAGCTTGATTAGAGATTACGAGCAGTACTTC
>TRBJ2-1|few|TRBV13|-
CASSTTGGVNEQFF
TGTGCCAGCAGTACAACTGGAGGGGTCAATGAGCAGTTCTTC
>TRBJ1-4|few|TRBV30|-
CAWSVRRSAQGSNEKLFF
TGTGCCTGGAGTGTAAGGAGGTCCGCACAGGGTAGTAATGAAAAACTGTTTTTT
>TRBJ1-2|-|TRBV5-5|-
CASSVAVGVSNYGYTF
TGTGCCAGCAGCGTAGCGGTGGGGGTCAGCAACTATGGCTACACCTTC
>TRBJ1-6|-|TRBV30|-
CAWTGSYNSPLHF
TGTGCCTGGACGGGGTCCTATAATTCACCCCTCCACTTT
>TRBJ2-5|-|TRBV12-3/TRBV12-4|TRBD2
CASTRGGRETQYF
TGTGCCAGCACCCGGGGGGGTAGGGAGACCCAGTACTTC